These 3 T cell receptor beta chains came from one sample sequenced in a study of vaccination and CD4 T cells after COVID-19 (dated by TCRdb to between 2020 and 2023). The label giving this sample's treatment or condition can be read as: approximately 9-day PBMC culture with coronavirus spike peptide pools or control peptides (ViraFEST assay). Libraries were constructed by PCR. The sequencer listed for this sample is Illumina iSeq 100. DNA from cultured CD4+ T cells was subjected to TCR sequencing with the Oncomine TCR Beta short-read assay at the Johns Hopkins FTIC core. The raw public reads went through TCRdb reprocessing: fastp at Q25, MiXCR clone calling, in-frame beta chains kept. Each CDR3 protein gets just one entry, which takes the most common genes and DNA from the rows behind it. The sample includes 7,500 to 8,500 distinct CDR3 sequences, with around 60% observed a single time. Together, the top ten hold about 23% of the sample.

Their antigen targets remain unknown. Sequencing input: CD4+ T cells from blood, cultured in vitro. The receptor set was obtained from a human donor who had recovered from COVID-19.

The CDR3 reads CASSLKGGYEQYF. DNA for the CDR3: TGTGCCAGCAGCTTGAAGGGAGGGTACGAGCAGTACTTC. The chain is built from TRBV7-3 and TRBJ2-7; 7 nucleotides align to TRBD2. Germline trimming cut 3 bases from V and 4 bases from J; bases unmatched to any gene: 3. The CDR3 spans 13 residues. Germline V gives CDR1 SGHTA, CDR2 FQGTGA.

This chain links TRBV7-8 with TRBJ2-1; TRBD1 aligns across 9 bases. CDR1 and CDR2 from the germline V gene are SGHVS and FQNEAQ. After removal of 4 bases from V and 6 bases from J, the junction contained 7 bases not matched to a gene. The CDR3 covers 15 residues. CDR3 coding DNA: TGTGCCAGCAGCTGGGGGACAGGGATGGTCAATGAGCAGTTCTTC. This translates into CASSWGTGMVNEQFF.

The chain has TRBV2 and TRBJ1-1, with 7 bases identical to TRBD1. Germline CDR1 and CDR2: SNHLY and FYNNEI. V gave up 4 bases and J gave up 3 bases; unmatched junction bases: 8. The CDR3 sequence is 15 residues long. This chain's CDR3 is CASSADRALYTEAFF. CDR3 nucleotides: TGTGCCAGCAGTGCTGACAGGGCCCTTTACACTGAAGCTTTCTTT.